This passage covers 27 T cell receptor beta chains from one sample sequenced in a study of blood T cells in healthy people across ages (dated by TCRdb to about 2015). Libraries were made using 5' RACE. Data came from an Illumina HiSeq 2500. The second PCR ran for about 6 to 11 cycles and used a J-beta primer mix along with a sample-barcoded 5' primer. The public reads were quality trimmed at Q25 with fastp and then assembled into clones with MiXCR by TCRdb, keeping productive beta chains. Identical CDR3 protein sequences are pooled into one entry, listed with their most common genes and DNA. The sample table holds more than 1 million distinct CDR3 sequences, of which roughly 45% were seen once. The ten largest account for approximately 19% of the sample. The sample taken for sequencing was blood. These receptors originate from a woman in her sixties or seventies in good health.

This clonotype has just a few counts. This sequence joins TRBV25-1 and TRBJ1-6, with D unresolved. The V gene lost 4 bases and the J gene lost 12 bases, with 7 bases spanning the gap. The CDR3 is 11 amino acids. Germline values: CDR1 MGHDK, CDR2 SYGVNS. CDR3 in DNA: TGTGCCAGCAGTGCCAGCGGACCCCTCCACTTT. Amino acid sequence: CASSASGPLHF.

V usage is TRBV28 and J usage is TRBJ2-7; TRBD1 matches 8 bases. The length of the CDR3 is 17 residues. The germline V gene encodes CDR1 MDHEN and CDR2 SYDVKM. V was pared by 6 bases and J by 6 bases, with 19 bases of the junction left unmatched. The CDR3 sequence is CASSYDLTGKTGGEQYF. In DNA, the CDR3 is TGTGCCAGCAGCTACGACCTTACAGGCAAAACAGGGGGCGAGCAGTACTTC. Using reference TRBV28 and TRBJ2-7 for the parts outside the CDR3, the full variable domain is DVKVTQSSRYLVKRTGEKVFLECVQDMDHENMFWYRQDPGLGLRLIYFSYDVKMKEKGDIPEGYSVSREKKERFSLILESASTNQTSMYLCASSYDLTGKTGGEQYFGPGTRLTVT.

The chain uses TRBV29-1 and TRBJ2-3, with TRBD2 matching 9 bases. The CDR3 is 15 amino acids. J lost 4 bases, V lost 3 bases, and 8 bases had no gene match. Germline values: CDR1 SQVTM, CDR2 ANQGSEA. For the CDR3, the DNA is TGCAGCGTTGAGGTGTGGCGGGAGGGCCCAGATACGCAGTATTTT. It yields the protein CSVEVWREGPDTQYF.

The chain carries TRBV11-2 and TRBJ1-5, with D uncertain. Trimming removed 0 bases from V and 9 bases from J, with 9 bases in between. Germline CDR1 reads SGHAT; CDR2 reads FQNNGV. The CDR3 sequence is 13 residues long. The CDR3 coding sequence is TGTGCCAGCAGCTTAGATCTAGGTGGGCCCCAGCATTTT. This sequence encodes CASSLDLGGPQHF.

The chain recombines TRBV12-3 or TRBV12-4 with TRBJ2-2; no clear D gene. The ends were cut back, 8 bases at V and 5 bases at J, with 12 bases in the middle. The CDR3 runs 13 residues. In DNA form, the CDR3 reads TGTGCCAGCCGTTCCACCACAACCGGGGAGCTGTTTTTT. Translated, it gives CASRSTTTGELFF.

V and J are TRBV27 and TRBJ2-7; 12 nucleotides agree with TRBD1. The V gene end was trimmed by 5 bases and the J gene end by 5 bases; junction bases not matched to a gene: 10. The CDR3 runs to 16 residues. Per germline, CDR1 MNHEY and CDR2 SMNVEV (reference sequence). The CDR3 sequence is CASSRAGTGGFNEQYF. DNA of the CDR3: TGTGCCAGCAGTCGCGCCGGGACAGGGGGCTTCAACGAGCAGTACTTC.

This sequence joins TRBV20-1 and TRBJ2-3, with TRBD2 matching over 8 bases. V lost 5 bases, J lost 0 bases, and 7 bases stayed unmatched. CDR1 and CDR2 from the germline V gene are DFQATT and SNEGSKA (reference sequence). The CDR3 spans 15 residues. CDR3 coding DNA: TGCAGTGCTCAAAAAAGCGGGGGTAGCACAGATACGCAGTATTTT. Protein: CSAQKSGGSTDTQYF.

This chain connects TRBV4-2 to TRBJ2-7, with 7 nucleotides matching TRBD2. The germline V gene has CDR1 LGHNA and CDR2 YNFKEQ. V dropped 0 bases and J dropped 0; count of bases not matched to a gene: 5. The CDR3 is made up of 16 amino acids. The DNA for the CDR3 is TGTGCCAGCAGCCAAGATCTAGCGGACAACTCCTACGAGCAGTACTTC. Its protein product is CASSQDLADNSYEQYF.

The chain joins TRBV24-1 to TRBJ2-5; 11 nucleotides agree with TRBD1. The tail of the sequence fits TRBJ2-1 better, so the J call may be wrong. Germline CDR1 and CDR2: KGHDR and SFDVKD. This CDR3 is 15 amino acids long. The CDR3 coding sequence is TGTGCCACCAGTGAAGGACAGGGGGCTCGAGAGACCCAGTTCTTC. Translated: CATSEGQGARETQFF.

In DNA, the CDR3 is TGCGCCAGCAGCGCCGGGACAGGGTCCCAGCCCCAGCATTTT. Translated, it gives CASSAGTGSQPQHF. The chain links TRBV5-1 to TRBJ1-5; 9 bases match TRBD1. This CDR3 has 14 amino acids. The ends lost 4 bases at V and 7 bases at J; junction bases unmatched: 6. CDR1 SGHRS and CDR2 YFSETQ come from the germline V gene.

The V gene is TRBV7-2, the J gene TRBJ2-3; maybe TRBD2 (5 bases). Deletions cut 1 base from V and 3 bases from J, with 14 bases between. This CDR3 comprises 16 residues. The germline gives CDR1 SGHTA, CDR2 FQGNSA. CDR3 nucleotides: TGTGCCAGCAGCTTAGATCGGGAATGGCAGACAGATACGCAGTATTTT. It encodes CASSLDREWQTDTQYF.

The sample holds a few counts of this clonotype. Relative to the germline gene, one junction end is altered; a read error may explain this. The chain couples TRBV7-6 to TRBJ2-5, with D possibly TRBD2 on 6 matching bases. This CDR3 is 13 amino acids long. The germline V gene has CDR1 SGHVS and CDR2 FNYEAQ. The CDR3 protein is CASSAGPQGTQYF. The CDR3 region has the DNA TGTGCCAGCAGCGCGGGACCCCAAGGGACCCAGTACTTC.

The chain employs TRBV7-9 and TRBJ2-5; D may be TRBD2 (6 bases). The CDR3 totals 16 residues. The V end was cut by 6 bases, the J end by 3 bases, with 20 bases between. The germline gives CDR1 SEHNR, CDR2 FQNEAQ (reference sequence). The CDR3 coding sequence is TGTGCCAGCAGTTACGCCGCGACTAGGATAAAAGAGACCCAGTACTTC. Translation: CASSYAATRIKETQYF.

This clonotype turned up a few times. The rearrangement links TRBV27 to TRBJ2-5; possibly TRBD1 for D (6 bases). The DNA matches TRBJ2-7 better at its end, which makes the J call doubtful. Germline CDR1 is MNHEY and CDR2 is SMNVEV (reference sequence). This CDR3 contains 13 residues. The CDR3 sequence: CASSLSQGGEQYF. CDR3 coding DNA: TGTGCCAGCAGTTTGTCACAGGGTGGCGAGCAGTACTTC.

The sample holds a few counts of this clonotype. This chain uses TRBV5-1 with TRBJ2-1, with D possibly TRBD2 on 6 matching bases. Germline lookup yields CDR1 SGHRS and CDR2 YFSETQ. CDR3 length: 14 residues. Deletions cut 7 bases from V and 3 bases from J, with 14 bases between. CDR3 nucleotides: TGCGCCAGCGTGCCAGGAGGGGACTACAATGAGCAGTTCTTC. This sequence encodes CASVPGGDYNEQFF.

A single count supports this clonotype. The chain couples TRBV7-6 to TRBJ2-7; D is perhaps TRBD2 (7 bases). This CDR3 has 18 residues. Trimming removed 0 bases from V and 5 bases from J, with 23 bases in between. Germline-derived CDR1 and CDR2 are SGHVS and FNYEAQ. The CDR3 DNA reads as TGTGCCAGCAGCTTAGCAATTAGCGGAGGGGGAGGGCCCGACGAGCAGTACTTC. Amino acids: CASSLAISGGGGPDEQYF. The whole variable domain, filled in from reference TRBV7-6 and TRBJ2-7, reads GAGVSQSPRYKVTKRGQDVALRCDPISGHVSLYWYRQALGQGPEFLTYFNYEAQQDKSGLPNDRFSAERPEGSISTLTIQRTEQRDSAMYRCASSLAISGGGGPDEQYFGPGTRLTVT.

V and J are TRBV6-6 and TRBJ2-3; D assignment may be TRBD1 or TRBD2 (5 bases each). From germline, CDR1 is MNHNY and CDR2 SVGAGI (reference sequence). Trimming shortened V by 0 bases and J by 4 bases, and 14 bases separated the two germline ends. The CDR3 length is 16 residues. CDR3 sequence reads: CASSYSRPLGADTQYF. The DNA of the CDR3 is TGTGCCAGCAGTTACTCGAGGCCACTAGGGGCAGATACGCAGTATTTT.

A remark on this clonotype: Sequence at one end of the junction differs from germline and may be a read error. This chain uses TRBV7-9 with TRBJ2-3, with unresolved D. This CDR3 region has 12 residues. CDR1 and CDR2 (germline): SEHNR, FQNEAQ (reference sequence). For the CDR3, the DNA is TGTGTCAGCAGCCCAGTGCTAGATACGCAGTATTTT. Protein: CVSSPVLDTQYF. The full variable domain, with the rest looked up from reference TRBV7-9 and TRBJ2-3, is DTGVSQNPRHKITKRGQNVTFRCDPISEHNRLYWYRQTLGQGPEFLTYFQNEAQLEKSRLLSDRFSAERPKGSFSTLEIQRTEQGDSAMYLCVSSPVLDTQYFGPGTRLTVL.

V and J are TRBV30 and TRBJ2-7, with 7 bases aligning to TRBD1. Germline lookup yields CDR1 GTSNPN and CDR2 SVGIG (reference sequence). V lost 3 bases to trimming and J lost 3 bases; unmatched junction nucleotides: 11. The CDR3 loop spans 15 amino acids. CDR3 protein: CAWSVGTVNVYEQYF. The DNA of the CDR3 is TGTGCCTGGAGCGTAGGGACAGTGAATGTCTACGAGCAGTACTTC.

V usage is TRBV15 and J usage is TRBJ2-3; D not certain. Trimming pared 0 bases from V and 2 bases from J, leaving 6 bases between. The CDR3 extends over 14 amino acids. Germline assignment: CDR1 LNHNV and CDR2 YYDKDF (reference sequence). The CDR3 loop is CATSRDRVTDTQYF. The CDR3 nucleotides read TGTGCCACCAGCAGAGATCGGGTCACAGATACGCAGTATTTT.

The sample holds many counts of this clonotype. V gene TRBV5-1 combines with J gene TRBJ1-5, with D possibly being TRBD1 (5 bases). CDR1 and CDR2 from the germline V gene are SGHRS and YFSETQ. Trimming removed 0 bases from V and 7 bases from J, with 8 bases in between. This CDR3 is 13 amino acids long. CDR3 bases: TGCGCCAGCAGCTTGGAGGGGTGGCAGCCCCAGCATTTT. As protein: CASSLEGWQPQHF.

The CDR3 here is CASSPPVGTDTQYF. The CDR3 DNA is TGTGCCAGCAGCCCCCCCGTGGGCACAGATACGCAGTATTTT. The V gene is TRBV7-9, the J gene TRBJ2-3; D call uncertain. The CDR3 contains 14 residues. Germline-derived CDR1 and CDR2 are SEHNR and FQNEAQ (reference sequence). V lost 5 bases, J lost 1 base, and 10 bases lay in between.

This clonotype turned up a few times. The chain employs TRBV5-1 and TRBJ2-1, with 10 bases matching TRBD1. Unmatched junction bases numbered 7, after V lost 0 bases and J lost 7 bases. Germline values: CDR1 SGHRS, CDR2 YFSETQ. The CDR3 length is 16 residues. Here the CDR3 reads CASSLDGTGAVNEQFF. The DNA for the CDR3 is TGCGCCAGCAGCTTGGACGGGACAGGGGCGGTGAATGAGCAGTTCTTC. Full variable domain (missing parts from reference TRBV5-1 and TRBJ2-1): KAGVTQTPRYLIKTRGQQVTLSCSPISGHRSVSWYQQTPGQGLQFLFEYFSETQRNKGNFPGRFSGRQFSNSRSEMNVSTLELGDSALYLCASSLDGTGAVNEQFFGPGTRLTVL.

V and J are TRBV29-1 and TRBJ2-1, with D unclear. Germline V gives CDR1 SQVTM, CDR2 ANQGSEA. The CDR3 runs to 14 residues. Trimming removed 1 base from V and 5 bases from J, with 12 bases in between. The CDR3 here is CSVEVPPTHNEQFF. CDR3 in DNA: TGCAGCGTTGAAGTCCCCCCAACCCACAATGAGCAGTTCTTC.

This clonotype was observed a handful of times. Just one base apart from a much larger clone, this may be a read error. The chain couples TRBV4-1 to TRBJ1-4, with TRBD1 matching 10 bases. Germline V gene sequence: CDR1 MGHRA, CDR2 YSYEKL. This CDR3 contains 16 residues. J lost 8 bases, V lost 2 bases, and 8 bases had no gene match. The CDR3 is CASSQLADRGREKLFF. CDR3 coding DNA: TGCGCCAGCAGCCAACTAGCGGACAGGGGGAGGGAAAAACTGTTTTTT.

The DNA for the CDR3 is TGCAGTGCGCTAGCTAGCCCCAGCATTCGGAATGAGCAGTTCTTC. This encodes CSALASPSIRNEQFF. The chain couples TRBV20-1 to TRBJ2-1; tentative D call: TRBD2 (5 bases). With 6 bases removed from V and 7 bases from J, the gap between germline ends came to 22 bases. CDR3 length: 15 residues. The germline CDR1 and CDR2 sequences are DFQATT and SNEGSKA (reference sequence).

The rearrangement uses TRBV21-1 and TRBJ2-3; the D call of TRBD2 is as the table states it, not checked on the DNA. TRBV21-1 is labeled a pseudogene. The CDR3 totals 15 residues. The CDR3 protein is CASSKIPSTTDTQYF. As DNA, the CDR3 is TGTGCCAGCAGCAAGATTCCTAGCACTACAGATACACAGTATTTT.